This TCR beta chain was recovered during a study of early T cells in non-severe SARS-CoV-2 infection. Study at large: RNA in bulk from unsorted whole blood was sequenced, and chains were unpaired.

This clonotype was seen a few times. V was cut by 2 bases and J by 0 bases, with 6 bases left in between. The germline CDR1 and CDR2 sequences are SGHRS and YFSETQ. The CDR3 length is 14 residues. Each single cDNA molecule received a unique molecular identifier. One entry per CDR3 protein results from TCRdb running MiXCR on the 5' RACE reads. This table holds 40,000 to 55,000 distinct CDR3 sequences, around a quarter found once. The rearrangement links TRBV5-1 to TRBJ2-1; D gene unclear. The TCR sequence derives from an adult who was a healthcare worker with PCR-confirmed SARS-CoV-2 infection or an uninfected control (not recorded which). This material consisted of whole blood, taken at baseline. The CDR3 nucleotides are TGCGCCAGCAGCTTTCTAAGCTCCTACAATGAGCAGTTCTTC. Amino acid sequence: CASSFLSSYNEQFF.